The rows below give T cell receptor beta chains drawn from one sample of a study of cytomegalovirus exposure and HLA in healthy donors. The data were produced by immunoSEQ multiplex PCR, yet TCRdb's version contains in-frame clones alone and is incomplete. Of 57,000 or so clones in the sample, roughly 96% were seen once. The material sequenced was PBMCs. The source is a man between 18 and 35 years old in good health and CMV-seronegative. Each CDR3 is given without its conserved first and last residue. Size is stated for part of the rows, as once, few or many counts, or as a class when the clone is expanded.

j_call	v_call	clone_size	cdr3_aa
TRBJ2-7	TRBV10-3	NA	AINSKTGESEQY
TRBJ1-4	TRBV6-6	NA	ASSFRAGVSPEKLF
TRBJ1-5	TRBV4-2	NA	ASSQTIAGDQPQH
TRBJ1-5	TRBV28	NA	ASSPPEDSNQPQH
TRBJ1-3	TRBV29-1	NA	SVGEVVDTIY
TRBJ2-5	TRBV27	NA	ASSFNRGETQY
TRBJ2-5	TRBV5-1	NA	ASSLGGSKETQY
TRBJ2-7	TRBV11-2	NA	ASSLAGGRSYEQY
TRBJ1-5	TRBV15	once	ATSRAAIGRNQPQH
TRBJ2-7	TRBV5-4	NA	ASSLAQTTKTYEQY
TRBJ1-4	TRBV5-1	NA	ASRLGTVSIEKLF
TRBJ1-1	TRBV18	NA	ASSPLRGTVNTEAF
TRBJ2-3	TRBV7-2	few	ASSLTRDTDTQY
TRBJ2-3	TRBV7-2	NA	ASSFFPRQITDTQY
TRBJ2-1	TRBV18	NA	ASQTAGDEQF
TRBJ2-7	TRBV6-1	medium-sized	ASSEVGASSYEQY
TRBJ2-2	TRBV5-1	NA	ASGGRTNTGELF
TRBJ1-4	TRBV13	once	ASSLRPTGVANEKLF
TRBJ2-5	TRBV11-2	NA	ASSQARLAGGETQY
TRBJ2-1	TRBV27	NA	ASSLLLLAGGPQF
TRBJ2-1	TRBV7-9	NA	ASSWTSGRSPSYNEQF
TRBJ2-1	TRBV28	once	ASTRTSGTLNEQF
TRBJ2-1	TRBV19	NA	ASSILGTSGRNEQF
TRBJ2-2	TRBV7-9	NA	ASSQTVGELF